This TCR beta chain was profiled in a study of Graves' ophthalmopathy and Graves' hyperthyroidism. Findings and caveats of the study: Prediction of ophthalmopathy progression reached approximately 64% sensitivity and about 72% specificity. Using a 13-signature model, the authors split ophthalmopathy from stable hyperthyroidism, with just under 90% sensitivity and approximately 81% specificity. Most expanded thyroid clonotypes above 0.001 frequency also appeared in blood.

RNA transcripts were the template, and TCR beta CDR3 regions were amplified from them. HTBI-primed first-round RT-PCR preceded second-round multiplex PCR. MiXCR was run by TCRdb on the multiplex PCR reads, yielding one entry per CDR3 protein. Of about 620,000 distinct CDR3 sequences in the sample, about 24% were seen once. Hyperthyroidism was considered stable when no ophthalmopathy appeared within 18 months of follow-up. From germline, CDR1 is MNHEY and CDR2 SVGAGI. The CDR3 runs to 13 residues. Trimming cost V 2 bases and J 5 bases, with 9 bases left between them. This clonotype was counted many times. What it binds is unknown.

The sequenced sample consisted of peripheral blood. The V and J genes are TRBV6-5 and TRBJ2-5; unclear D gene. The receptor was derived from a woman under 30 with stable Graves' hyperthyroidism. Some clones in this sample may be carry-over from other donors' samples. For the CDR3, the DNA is TGTGCCAGCAGTTACAACAAAGGGGAGACCCAGTACTTC. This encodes CASSYNKGETQYF.